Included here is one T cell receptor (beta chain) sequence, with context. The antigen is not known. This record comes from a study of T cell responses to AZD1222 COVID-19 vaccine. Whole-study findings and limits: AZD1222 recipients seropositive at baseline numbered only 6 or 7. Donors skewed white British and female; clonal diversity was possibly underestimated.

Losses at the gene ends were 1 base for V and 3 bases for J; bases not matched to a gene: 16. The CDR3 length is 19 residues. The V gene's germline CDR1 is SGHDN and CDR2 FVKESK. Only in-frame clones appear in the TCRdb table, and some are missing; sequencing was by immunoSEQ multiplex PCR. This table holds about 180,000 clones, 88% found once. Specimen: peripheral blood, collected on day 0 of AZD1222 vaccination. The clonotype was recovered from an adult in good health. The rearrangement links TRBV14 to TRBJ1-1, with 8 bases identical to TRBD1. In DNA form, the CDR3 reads TGTGCCAGCAGCCAAGTATTCGGTCCAGGGGGCTCGTTCTACACTGAAGCTTTCTTT. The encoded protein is CASSQVFGPGGSFYTEAFF.